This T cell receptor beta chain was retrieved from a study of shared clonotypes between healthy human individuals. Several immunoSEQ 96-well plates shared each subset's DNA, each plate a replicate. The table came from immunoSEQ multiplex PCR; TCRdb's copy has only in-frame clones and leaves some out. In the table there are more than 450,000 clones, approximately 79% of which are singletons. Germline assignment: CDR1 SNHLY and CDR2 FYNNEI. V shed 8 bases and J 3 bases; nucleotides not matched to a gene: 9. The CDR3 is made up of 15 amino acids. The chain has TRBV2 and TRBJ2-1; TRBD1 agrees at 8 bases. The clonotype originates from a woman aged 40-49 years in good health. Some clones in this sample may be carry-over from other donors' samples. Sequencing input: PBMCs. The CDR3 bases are TGTGCCAGCCAGACAGGGGCTGGAAACTACAATGAGCAGTTCTTC. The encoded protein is CASQTGAGNYNEQFF.